The T cell receptor beta chain under discussion was sequenced for a study of shared clonotypes between healthy human individuals. Study context: Donors had three CD4 naive, three CD4 memory, two CD8 naive and one CD8 memory plate apiece.

This clone was observed a few times. Its target is unknown. General study results and limits: Memory subsets had estimated richness that was generally smaller than that of naive subsets.

Profiling relied on immunoSEQ multiplex PCR, and the TCRdb table lists in-frame clones only, not all of them. The repertoire holds 550,000 to 850,000 clones, around 67% seen once, with roughly 1.7% in the top ten. The CDR3 runs 16 residues. Per the germline V gene, CDR1 is MGHDK and CDR2 is SYGVNS. V gave up 6 bases and J gave up 5 bases; unmatched junction bases: 14. This receptor was identified in a woman younger than 45 in good health. V usage is TRBV25-1 and J usage is TRBJ2-7; 9 bases are a match to TRBD1. The specimen was memory CD4+ T cells sorted from blood. Subset here: CD45RA-negative fraction. The CDR3 DNA follows: TGTGCCAGCAGCTTACCCGCCCGGGACAGGGAGGACGAGCAGTACTTC. This codes for CASSLPARDREDEQYF.